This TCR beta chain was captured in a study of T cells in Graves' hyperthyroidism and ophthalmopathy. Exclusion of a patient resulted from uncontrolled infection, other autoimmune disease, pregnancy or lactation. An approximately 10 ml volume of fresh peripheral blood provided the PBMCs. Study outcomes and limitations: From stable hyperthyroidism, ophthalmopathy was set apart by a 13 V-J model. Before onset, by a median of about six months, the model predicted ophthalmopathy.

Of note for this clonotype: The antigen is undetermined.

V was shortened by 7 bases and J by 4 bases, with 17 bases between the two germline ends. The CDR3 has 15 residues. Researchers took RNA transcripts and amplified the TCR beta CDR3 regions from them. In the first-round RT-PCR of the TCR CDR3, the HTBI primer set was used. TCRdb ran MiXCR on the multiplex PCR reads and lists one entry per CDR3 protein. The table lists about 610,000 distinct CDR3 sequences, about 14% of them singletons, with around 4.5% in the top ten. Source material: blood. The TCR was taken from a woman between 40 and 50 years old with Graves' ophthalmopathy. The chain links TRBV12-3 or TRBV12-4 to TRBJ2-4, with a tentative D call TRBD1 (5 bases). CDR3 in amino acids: CASTNRQGGKNIQYF. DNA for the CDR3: TGTGCCAGCACAAACCGCCAGGGTGGGAAAAACATTCAGTACTTC.